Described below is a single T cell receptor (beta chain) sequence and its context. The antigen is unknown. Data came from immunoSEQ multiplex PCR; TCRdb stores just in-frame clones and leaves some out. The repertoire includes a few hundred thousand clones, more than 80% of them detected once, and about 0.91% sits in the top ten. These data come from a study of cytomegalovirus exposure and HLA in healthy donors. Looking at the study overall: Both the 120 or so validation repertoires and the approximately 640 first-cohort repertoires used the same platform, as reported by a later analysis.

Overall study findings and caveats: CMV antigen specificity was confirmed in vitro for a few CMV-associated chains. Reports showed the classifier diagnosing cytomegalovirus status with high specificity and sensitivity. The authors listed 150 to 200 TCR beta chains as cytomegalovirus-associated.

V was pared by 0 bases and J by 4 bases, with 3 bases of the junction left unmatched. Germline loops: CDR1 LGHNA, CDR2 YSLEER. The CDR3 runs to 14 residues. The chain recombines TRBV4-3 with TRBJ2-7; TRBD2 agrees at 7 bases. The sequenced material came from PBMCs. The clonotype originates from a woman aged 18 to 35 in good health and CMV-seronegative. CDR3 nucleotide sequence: TGCGCCAGCAGCCAAGATGACGGGAGGTACGAGCAGTACTTC. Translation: CASSQDDGRYEQYF.